A selection of T cell receptor beta chains follows, all from one sample in a study of blood T cells in healthy people across ages. MiXCR was run by TCRdb on the 5' RACE reads, yielding one entry per CDR3 protein. The sample consists of around 750,000 distinct CDR3 sequences, around half of them appearing once. The sequenced sample consisted of blood. The source of these receptors is a man older than 75 in good health. Each CDR3 is given with its conserved first and last residue. A D gene is named only where the DNA matches it firmly.

v_call d_call cdr3_aa
TRBV11-2 . CASSSIMAASTDTQYF
TRBV6-6 TRBD1 CASSRGQGVVGYGYTF
TRBV3-1 . CASSQQAAKNIQYF
TRBV5-6 . CASSFLAGHEQYF
TRBV20-1 . CSASPSRSLNTDTQYF
TRBV12-3/TRBV12-4 TRBD2 CASSLASGRYNERFF
TRBV25-1 . CASSPEARSSYNEQYF
TRBV5-1 TRBD1 CASSLAGQEYRYAYF
TRBV28 . CASSLRAVSIQETQYF
TRBV4-2 . CASSQEGGRGEKLFF
TRBV24-1 . CATSDSPRSDIQYF
TRBV20-1 TRBD2 CSASGTSASYNEQFF
TRBV28 . CASTSLSEGPVGQHF
TRBV24-1 TRBD2 CATSGASGSREQFF
TRBV29-1 . CSVEAPSYGYTF
TRBV20-1 TRBD2 CSARLAGFRYAYF
TRBV28 TRBD2 CASSRLAGAIDTQYF
TRBV6-6 TRBD2 CASRSSGSTYEQYF